This T cell receptor (beta chain) was sequenced for a study of identical twins. This clonotype has just one count. Its antigen is not identified. A much larger clonotype is one base distant, so this may be a read error. MiXCR, applied by TCRdb to the 5' RACE reads, yields one record per CDR3 protein. Seen here are approximately 620,000 distinct CDR3 sequences, about 9.4% observed once, and the top ten hold roughly 0.9%. Germline CDR1 LGHDT, CDR2 YNNKEL (reference sequence). This CDR3 has 14 residues. General study points: Insertion counts were lower in abundant cord blood beta clonotypes, a trend that memory repertoires did not show.

Another study also made use of these data, one on yellow fever vaccine responses in identical twins.

The sequenced sample was PBMCs. The V call is TRBV3-1, the J call TRBJ2-1; TRBD1 matches at 7 bases. The TCR sequence derives from a woman in her late teens or twenties in good health. The DNA for the CDR3 is TGTGCCAGCAGCCGAGGGGGCCCCTACAATGGGCAGTTCTTC. It translates to CASSRGGPYNGQFF.